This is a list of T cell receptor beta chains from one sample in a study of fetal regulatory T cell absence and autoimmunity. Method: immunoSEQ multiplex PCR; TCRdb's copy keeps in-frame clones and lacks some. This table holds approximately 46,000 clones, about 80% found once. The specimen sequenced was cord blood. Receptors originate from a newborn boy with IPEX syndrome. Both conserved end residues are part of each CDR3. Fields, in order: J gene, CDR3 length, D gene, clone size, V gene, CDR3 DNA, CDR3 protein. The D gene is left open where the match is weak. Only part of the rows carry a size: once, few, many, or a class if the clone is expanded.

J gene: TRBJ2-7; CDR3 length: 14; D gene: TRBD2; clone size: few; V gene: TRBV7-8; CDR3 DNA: TGTGCCAGCAGCCATAGCGGGAGGGGAGACGAGCAGTACTTC; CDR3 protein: CASSHSGRGDEQYF
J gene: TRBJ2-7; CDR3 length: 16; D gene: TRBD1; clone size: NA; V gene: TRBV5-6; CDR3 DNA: TGTGCCAGCAGCTTGACAGAGGGGGCATTTCCCTACGAGCAGTACTTC; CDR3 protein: CASSLTEGAFPYEQYF
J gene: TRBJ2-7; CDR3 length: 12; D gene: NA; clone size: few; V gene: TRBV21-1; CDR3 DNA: TGTGCCAGGGCTTTCCGGGACGGCGAAATGAACTTC; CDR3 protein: CARAFRDGEMNF
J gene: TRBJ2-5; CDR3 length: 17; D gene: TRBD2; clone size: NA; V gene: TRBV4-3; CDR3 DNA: TGCGCCAGCAGCCAAGGGGCCCTTAGCGGGGCCCAAGAGACCCAGTACTTC; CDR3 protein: CASSQGALSGAQETQYF
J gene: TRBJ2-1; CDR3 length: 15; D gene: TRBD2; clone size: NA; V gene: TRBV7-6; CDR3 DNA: TGTGCCAGCAGCCCCCGGTGGAGCGGGGACAATGAGCAGTTCTTC; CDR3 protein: CASSPRWSGDNEQFF
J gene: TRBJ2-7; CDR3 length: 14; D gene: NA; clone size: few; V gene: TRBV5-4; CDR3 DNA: TGTGCCAGCAGCTTGTCCGGCAGTACCTACGAGCAGTACTTC; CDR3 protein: CASSLSGSTYEQYF
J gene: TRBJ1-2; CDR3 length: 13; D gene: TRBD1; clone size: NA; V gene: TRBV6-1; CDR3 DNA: TGTGCCAGCATGGAGGGACAGAACTATGGCTACACCTTC; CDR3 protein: CASMEGQNYGYTF
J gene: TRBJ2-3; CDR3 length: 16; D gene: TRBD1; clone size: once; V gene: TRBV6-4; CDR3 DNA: TGTGCCAGCAGTGCCACAGGGGGATTTAGCACAGATACGCAGTATTTT; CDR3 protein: CASSATGGFSTDTQYF
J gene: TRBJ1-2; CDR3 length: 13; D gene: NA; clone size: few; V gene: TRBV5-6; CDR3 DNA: TGTGCCAGCAGCTTTGGCCAGTACTATGGCTACACCTTC; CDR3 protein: CASSFGQYYGYTF
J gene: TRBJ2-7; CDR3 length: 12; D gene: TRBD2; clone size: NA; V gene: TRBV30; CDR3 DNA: TGTGCCTGGAGTCTCGGGGGGTACGAGCAGTACTTC; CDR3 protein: CAWSLGGYEQYF
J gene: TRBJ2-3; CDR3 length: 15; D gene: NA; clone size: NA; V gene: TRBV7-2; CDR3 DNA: TGTGCCAGCAGCTCCGGGGCTAGCGAGGCAGATACGCAGTATTTT; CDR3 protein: CASSSGASEADTQYF
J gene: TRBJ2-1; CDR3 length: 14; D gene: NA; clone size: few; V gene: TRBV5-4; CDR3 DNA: TGTGCCAGCAGCTTGGCCCGGACTTACAATGAGCAGTTCTTC; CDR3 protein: CASSLARTYNEQFF
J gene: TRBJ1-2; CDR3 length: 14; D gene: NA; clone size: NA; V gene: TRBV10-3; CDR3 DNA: TGTGCCATCAGTCCCGACATTTCTAACTATGGCTACACCTTC; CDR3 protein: CAISPDISNYGYTF
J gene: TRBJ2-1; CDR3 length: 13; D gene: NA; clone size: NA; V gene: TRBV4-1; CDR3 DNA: TGCGCCAGCAGCCAACAGGTCTCGGATGAGCAGTTCTTC; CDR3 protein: CASSQQVSDEQFF
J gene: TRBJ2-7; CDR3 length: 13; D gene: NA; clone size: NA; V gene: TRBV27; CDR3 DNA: TGTGCCAGCAGTTTATACCCCGGACTGCAGCAGTACTTC; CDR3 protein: CASSLYPGLQQYF
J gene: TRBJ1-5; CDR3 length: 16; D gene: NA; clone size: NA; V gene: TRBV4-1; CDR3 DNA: TGCGCCAGCAGCCCCTGGACGGGGCCCCAGGGGCAGCCCCAGCATTTT; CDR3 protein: CASSPWTGPQGQPQHF
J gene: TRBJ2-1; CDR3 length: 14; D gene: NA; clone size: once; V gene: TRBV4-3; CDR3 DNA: TGCGCCAGCAGCCAAGGTTCAGCGATCGGTGAGCAGTTCTTC; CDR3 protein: CASSQGSAIGEQFF
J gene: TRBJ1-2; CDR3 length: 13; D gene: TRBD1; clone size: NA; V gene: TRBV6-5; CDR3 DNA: TGTGCCAGCAGTTACGTCGACAGGGAAGGCTACACCTTC; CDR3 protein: CASSYVDREGYTF
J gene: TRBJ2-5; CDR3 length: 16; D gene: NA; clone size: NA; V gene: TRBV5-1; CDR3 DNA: TGCGCCAGCAGCCTCCGGGGTAGCGCGAGCCAAGAGACCCAGTACTTC; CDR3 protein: CASSLRGSASQETQYF
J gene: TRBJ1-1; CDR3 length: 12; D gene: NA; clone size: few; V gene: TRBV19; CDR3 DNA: TGTGCCAGTAGTATAGGGAACACTGAAGCTTTCTTT; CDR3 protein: CASSIGNTEAFF
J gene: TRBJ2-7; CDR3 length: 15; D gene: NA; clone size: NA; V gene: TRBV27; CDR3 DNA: TGTGCCAGCAGTTTATCCGGGACATCCGACTACGAGCAGTACTTC; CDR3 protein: CASSLSGTSDYEQYF
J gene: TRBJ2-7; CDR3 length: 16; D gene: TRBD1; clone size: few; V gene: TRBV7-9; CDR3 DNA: TGTGCCAGCAGCTTAGCTGTAGGACAGGAACCCTACGAGCAGTACTTC; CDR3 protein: CASSLAVGQEPYEQYF
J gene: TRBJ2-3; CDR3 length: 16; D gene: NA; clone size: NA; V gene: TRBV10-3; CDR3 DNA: TGTGCCACCCCCGGACCTCCGGCGTGGGGCACAGATACGCAGTATTTT; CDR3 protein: CATPGPPAWGTDTQYF
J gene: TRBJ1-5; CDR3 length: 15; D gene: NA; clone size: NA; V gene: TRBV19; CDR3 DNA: TGTGCCAGTAGTATAGAGGGAATGCGCAATCAGCCCCAGCATTTT; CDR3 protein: CASSIEGMRNQPQHF
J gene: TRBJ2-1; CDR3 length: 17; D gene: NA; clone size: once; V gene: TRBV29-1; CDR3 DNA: TGCAGCGTTGAAGTCCCTGAAGGACAGAGCCCTATTGATGAGCAGTTCTTC; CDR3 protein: CSVEVPEGQSPIDEQFF
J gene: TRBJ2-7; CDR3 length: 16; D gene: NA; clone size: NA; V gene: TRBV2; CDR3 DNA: TGTGCCAGCAAAAGGGAGGCGGGCCACCTATCCTACGAGCAGTACTTC; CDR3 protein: CASKREAGHLSYEQYF
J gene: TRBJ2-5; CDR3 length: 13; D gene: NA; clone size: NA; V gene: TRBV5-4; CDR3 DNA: TGTGCCAGCAGCCCGAGCTGGAGGGAGACCCAGTACTTC; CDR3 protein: CASSPSWRETQYF